This TCR beta chain stems from a study of sequential checkpoint blockade in melanoma. Overall study: Patients were randomized 1:1 to nivolumab-then-ipilimumab or ipilimumab-then-nivolumab first-line. Maintenance nivolumab came after either treatment sequence.

This sample's treatment: randomized to nivolumab then ipilimumab (arm A) or the reverse (arm B). PBMC sorting kept live CD3+CD8+ cells without CD19 or CD56. TCRdb's table, derived via immunoSEQ multiplex PCR, lists solely in-frame clones and lacks some. The sample includes about 38,000 clones, about 88% seen only once; the top ten take around 12%. V trimming: 7 bases; J trimming: 5 bases; junction bases outside the gene matches: 7. This CDR3 spans 15 amino acids. Germline assignment: CDR1 LGHNT and CDR2 FRNRAP. Specimen: CD8+ T cells sorted from blood (inferred from file names), collected from a patient given nivolumab and ipilimumab in sequence. The sequence was obtained from a human donor with melanoma. The chain combines TRBV12-5 with TRBJ2-2, with 10 nucleotides matching TRBD1. The CDR3 region has the DNA TGTGCTAGTGTCAGACAGGGGGCTGGTACCGGGGAGCTGTTTTTT. Amino acid sequence: CASVRQGAGTGELFF.